These T cell receptor beta chains were read from a single sample in a study of cytomegalovirus exposure and HLA in healthy donors. Sequencing was performed with immunoSEQ multiplex PCR; in TCRdb, only in-frame clones are kept and a portion is missing. The table lists 150,000 to 200,000 clones, around 82% of them singletons. The sample consisted of PBMCs. All receptors derive from a young woman in good health and CMV-seropositive. Each CDR3 is given with its conserved first and last residue. A D gene is named only where the DNA matches it firmly. Clone size appears in some rows only: once, few, many, or a class for an expanded clone.

clone_size j_call v_call d_call cdr3_length cdr3_nt cdr3_aa
. TRBJ2-4 TRBV7-2 TRBD1 16 TGTGCCAGCAGCTTAGTGGGACAGGGGACGATGAACATTCAGTACTTC CASSLVGQGTMNIQYF
. TRBJ1-2 TRBV27 TRBD1 14 TGTGCCAGCAGTTCGTCAGGGGGCCCCTATGGCTACACCTTC CASSSSGGPYGYTF
. TRBJ2-7 TRBV9 TRBD2 16 TGTGCCAGCAGCGTAGGGACTAGCGGGGGGGAATACGAGCAGTACTTC CASSVGTSGGEYEQYF
. TRBJ1-2 TRBV7-2 TRBD1 13 TGTGCCAGCAGCTTAAAAGGGGGCAGAGGCTACACCTTC CASSLKGGRGYTF
. TRBJ2-1 TRBV7-9 . 12 TGTGCCAGCAGCTTAGTATCCAATGAGCAGTTCTTC CASSLVSNEQFF
. TRBJ1-2 TRBV6-4 TRBD1 15 TGTGCCGGAAGGGACAGGGTTCCATTCGACTATGGCTACACCTTC CAGRDRVPFDYGYTF
few TRBJ2-2 TRBV7-3 . 12 TGTGCCAGCAGCTTAGAGGGCGGGGAGCTGTTTTTT CASSLEGGELFF
. TRBJ2-3 TRBV29-1 TRBD1 14 TGCAGCGCCTCGAGGGACAGATCGATCGATACGCAGTATTTT CSASRDRSIDTQYF
. TRBJ1-2 TRBV5-1 . 15 TGCGCCAGCAGCGTAGCAGGGTCCCAGGACTATGGCTACACCTTC CASSVAGSQDYGYTF
. TRBJ2-7 TRBV4-2 . 14 TGTGCCAGCAGCCAACCCGGGACAAAATACGAGCAGTACTTC CASSQPGTKYEQYF